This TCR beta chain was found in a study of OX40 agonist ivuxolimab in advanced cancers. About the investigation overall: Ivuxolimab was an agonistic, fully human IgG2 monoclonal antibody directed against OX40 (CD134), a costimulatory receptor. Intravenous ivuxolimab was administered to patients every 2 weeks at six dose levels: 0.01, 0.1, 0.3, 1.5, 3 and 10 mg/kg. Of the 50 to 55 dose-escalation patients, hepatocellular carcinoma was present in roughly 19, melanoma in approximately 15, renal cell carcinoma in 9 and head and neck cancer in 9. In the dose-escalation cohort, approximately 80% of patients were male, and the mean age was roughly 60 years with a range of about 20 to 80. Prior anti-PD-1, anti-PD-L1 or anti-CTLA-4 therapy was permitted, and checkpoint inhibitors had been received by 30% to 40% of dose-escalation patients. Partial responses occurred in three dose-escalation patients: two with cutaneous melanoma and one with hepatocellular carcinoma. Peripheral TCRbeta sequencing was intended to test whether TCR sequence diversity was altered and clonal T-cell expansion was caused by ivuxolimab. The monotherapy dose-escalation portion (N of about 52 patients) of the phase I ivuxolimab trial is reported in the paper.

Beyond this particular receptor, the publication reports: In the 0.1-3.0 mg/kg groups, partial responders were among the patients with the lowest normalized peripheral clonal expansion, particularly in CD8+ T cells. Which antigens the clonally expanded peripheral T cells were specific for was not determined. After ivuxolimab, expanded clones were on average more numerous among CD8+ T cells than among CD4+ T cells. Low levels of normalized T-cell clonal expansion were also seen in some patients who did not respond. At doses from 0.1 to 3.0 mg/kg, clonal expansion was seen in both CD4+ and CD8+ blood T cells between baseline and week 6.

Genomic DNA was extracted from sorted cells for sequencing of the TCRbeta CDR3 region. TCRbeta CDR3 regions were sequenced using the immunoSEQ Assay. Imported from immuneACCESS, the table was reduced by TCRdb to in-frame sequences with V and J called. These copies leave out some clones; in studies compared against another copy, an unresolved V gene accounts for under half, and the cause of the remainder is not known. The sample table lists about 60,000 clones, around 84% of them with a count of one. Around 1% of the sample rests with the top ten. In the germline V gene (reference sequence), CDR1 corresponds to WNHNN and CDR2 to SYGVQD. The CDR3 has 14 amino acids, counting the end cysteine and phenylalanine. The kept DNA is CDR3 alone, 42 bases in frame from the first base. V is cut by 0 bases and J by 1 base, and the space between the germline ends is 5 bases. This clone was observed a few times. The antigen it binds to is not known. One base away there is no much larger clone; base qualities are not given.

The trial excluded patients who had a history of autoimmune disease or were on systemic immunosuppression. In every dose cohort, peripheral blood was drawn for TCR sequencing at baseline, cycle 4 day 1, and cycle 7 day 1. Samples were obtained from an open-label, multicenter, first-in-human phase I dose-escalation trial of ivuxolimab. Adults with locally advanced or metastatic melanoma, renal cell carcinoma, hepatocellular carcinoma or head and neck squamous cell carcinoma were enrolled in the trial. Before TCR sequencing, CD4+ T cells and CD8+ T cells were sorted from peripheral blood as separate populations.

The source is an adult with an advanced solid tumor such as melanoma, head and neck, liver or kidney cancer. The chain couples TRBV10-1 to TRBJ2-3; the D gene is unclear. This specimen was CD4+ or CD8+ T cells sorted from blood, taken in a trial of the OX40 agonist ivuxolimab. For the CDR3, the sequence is CASSESTGTDTQYF. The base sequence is TGCGCCAGCAGTGAGTCTACAGGCACAGATACGCAGTATTTT.